One and the same sample provided the 9 T cell receptor beta chains below, sequenced in a study of blood T cell repertoires in COVID-19. Libraries were prepared by immunoSEQ multiplex PCR; TCRdb keeps only in-frame clonotypes and omits some of them. Here the sample spans approximately 360,000 clones, 70% to 90% being singletons. The sequenced sample was PBMCs or T cells enriched from blood (not recorded which). The receptors come from a man in his forties in a cohort exposed to, infected with or recovered from COVID-19 (not recorded which).

To note about this clone: Other DNA sequences from this sample encode an identical CDR3 as well. Written as DNA, the CDR3 is TGTGCCAGCAGCCCGGACAGGAACTATGGCTACACCTTC. Translation: CASSPDRNYGYTF. This rearrangement joins TRBV7-3 to TRBJ1-2; 7 positions match TRBD1. V lost 5 bases to trimming and J lost 2 bases; unmatched junction nucleotides: 2. This CDR3 has 13 amino acids. Germline values: CDR1 SGHTA, CDR2 FQGTGA.

The genes are TRBV11-2 and TRBJ1-2, with 7 bases identical to TRBD1. V lost 5 bases to trimming and J lost 5 bases; unmatched junction nucleotides: 5. The germline gives CDR1 SGHAT, CDR2 FQNNGV. The CDR3 extends over 13 amino acids. CDR3 sequence reads: CASSGDRTYGYTF. CDR3 nucleotides: TGTGCCAGCAGCGGGGACAGAACTTATGGCTACACCTTC.

This clone was seen many times. The chain employs TRBV6-4 and TRBJ2-2, with a tentative D call TRBD2 (6 bases). The germline V and J ends were trimmed by 7 bases and 3 bases, with 12 bases remaining between them. There are 14 residues in the CDR3. In germline, CDR1 is MRHNA, CDR2 SNTAGT. The CDR3 region has the DNA TGTGCCAGCAAGACGGGACTGGACACCGGGGAGCTGTTTTTT. Protein product: CASKTGLDTGELFF.

The rearrangement joins TRBV5-6 to TRBJ1-2; D not resolved. The CDR3 contains 15 residues. V was shortened by 4 bases and J by 0 bases, with 13 bases between the two germline ends. CDR1 and CDR2 from the germline V gene are SGHDT and YYEEEE. CDR3 nucleotide sequence: TGTGCCAGCAGCCGCGACTGGCCTGCTAACTATGGCTACACCTTC. Its protein is CASSRDWPANYGYTF.

This chain joins TRBV3-1 (or the pseudogene TRBV3-2) and TRBJ2-5; 11 nucleotides align to TRBD2. The CDR3 spans 14 residues. Trimming cost V 3 bases and J 6 bases; bases outside gene matches: 3. Germline V gene sequence: CDR1 LGHDT, CDR2 YNNKEL (reference sequence). The CDR3 DNA sequence: TGTGCCAGCAGCCAGGCTAGCGGGAGGCAGACCCAGTACTTC. This translates into CASSQASGRQTQYF.

The chain recombines TRBV30 with TRBJ2-5; 8 bases fit TRBD1. The CDR3 covers 13 residues. Germline V lookup: CDR1 GTSNPN, CDR2 SVGIG (reference sequence). Losses at the gene ends were 3 bases for V and 2 bases for J; bases not matched to a gene: 2. The CDR3 loop is CAWRRQGQETQYF. The CDR3 nucleotides are TGTGCCTGGAGGAGACAGGGGCAAGAGACCCAGTACTTC.

The chain couples TRBV27 to TRBJ2-1, with 7 positions matching TRBD1. V lost 4 bases, J lost 2 bases, and 2 bases stayed unmatched. In germline, CDR1 is MNHEY, CDR2 SMNVEV (reference sequence). This CDR3 region has 14 residues. The CDR3 reads CASSSGQTYNEQFF. In DNA, the CDR3 is TGTGCCAGCAGTTCGGGACAGACCTACAATGAGCAGTTCTTC.

This clone was found many times. CDR3 residues: CASSLNSGTSGRGNEQFF. CDR3 bases: TGTGCCAGCAGCCTGAATTCCGGGACTAGCGGGAGGGGGAATGAGCAGTTCTTC. This chain links TRBV7-8 with TRBJ2-1; 16 nucleotides match TRBD2. V shed 5 bases, J shed 7 bases, and the junction held 11 bases outside the gene matches. This CDR3 contains 18 residues. Germline assignment: CDR1 SGHVS and CDR2 FQNEAQ.

The chain couples TRBV11-2 to TRBJ1-1; TRBD1 aligns across 7 bases. This CDR3 contains 14 residues. The V gene end was trimmed by 3 bases and the J gene end by 11 bases; junction bases not matched to a gene: 12. Germline CDR1 reads SGHAT; CDR2 reads FQNNGV. CDR3 protein: CASSFDRASISAFF. CDR3 DNA: TGTGCCAGCAGCTTCGACAGGGCATCGATATCGGCTTTCTTT.